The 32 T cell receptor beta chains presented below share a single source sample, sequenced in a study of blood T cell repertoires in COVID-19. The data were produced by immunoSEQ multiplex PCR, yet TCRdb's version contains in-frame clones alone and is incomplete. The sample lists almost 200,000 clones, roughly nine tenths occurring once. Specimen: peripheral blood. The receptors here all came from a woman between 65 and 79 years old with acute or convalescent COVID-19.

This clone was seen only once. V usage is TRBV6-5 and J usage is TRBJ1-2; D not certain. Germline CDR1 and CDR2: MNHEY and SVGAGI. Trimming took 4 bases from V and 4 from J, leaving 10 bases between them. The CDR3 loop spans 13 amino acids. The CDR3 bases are TGTGCCAGCAGTTTCACGGGTGTCTATGGCTACACCTTC. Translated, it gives CASSFTGVYGYTF.

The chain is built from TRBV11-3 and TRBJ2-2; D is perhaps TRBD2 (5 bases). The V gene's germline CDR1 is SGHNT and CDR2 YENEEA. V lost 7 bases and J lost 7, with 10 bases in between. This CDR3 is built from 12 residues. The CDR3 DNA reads TGTGCCAGCACCCTTGAGGGCGGGGAGCTGTTTTTT. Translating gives CASTLEGGELFF.

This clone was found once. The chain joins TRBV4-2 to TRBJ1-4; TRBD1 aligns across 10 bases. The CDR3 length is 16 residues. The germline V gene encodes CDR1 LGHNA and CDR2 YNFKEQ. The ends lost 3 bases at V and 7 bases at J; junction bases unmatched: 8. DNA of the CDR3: TGTGCCAGCAGCCAGCTGGGGACAGGGGAAATTGAAAAACTGTTTTTT. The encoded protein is CASSQLGTGEIEKLFF.

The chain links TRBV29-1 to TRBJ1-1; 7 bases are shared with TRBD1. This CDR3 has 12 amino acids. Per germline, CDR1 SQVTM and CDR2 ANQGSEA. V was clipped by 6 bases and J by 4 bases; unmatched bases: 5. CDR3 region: CSVATGFTEAFF. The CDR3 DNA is TGCAGCGTGGCGACAGGGTTCACTGAAGCTTTCTTT.

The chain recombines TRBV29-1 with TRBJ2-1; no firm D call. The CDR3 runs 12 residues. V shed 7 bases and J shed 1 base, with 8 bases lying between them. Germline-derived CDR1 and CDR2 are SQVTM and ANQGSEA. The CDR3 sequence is CSATGSYNEQFF. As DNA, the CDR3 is TGCAGCGCCACCGGGTCCTACAATGAGCAGTTCTTC.

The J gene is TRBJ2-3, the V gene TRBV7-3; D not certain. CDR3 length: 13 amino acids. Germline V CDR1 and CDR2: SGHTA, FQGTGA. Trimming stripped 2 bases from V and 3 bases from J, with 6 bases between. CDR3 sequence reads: CASSLDRTDTQYF. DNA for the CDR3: TGTGCCAGCAGCTTAGATAGAACAGATACGCAGTATTTT.

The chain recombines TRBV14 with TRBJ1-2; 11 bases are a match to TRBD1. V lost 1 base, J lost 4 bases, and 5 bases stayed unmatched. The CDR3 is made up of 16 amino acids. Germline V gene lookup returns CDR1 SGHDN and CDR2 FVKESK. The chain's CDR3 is CASSQVGTGGSYGYTF. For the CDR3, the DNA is TGTGCCAGCAGCCAAGTCGGGACAGGGGGTAGCTATGGCTACACCTTC.

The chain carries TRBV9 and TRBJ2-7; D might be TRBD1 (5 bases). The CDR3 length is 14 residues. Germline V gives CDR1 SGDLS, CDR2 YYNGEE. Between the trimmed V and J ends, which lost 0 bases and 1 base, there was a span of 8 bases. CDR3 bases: TGTGCCAGCAGCGTAGGGAGACAGTCCTACGAGCAGTACTTC. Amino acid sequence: CASSVGRQSYEQYF.

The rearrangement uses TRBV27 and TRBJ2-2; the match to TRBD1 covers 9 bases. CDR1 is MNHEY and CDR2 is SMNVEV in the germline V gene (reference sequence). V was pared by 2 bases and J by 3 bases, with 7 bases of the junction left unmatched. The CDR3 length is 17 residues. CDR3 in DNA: TGTGCCAGCAGTTTAGTGGGGACAGGGATTTACACCGGGGAGCTGTTTTTT. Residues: CASSLVGTGIYTGELFF.

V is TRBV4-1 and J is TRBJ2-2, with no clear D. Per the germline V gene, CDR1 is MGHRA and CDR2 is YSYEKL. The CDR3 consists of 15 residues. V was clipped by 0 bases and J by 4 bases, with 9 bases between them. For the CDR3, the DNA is TGCGCCAGCAGCCAAGATCCCCTTTTCACCGGGGAGCTGTTTTTT. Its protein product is CASSQDPLFTGELFF.

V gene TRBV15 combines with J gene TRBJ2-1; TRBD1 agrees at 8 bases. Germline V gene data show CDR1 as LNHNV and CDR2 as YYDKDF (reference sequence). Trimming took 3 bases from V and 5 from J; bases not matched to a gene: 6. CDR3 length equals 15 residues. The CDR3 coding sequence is TGTGCCACCAGCAGCTTAGGACAGGGTGACAATGAGCAGTTCTTC. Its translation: CATSSLGQGDNEQFF.

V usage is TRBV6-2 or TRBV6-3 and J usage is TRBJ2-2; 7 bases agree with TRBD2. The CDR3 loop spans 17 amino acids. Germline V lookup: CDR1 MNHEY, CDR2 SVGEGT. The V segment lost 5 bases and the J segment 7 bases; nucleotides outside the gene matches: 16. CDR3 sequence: CASSLLRTGGSRGELFF. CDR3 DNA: TGTGCCAGCAGTCTACTCCGGACTGGCGGGAGTCGCGGGGAGCTGTTTTTT.

The CDR3 sequence: CASSLNQASPLHF. CDR3 nucleotides: TGTGCCAGCAGCTTGAACCAAGCTTCACCCCTCCACTTT. The chain couples TRBV5-5 to TRBJ1-6; D ambiguous. V lost 1 base to trimming and J lost 9 bases, with 8 bases between them. Per the germline V gene, CDR1 is SGHKS and CDR2 is YYEKEE (reference sequence). The CDR3 runs to 13 residues.

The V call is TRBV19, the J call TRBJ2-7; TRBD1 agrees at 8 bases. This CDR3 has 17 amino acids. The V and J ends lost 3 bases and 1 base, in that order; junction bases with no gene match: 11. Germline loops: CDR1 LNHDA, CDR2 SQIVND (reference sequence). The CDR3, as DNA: TGTGCCAGTAGTATCGCCGGCTCCGGGACAGGATCCTACGAGCAGTACTTC. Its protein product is CASSIAGSGTGSYEQYF.

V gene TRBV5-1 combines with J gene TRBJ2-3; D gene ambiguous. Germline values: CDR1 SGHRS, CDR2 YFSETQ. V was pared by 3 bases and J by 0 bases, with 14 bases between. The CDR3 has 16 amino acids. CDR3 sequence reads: CASSSRLKTSTDTQYF. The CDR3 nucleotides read TGCGCCAGCAGCTCTCGACTCAAAACTAGCACAGATACGCAGTATTTT. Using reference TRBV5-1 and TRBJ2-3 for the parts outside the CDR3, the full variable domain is KAGVTQTPRYLIKTRGQQVTLSCSPISGHRSVSWYQQTPGQGLQFLFEYFSETQRNKGNFPGRFSGRQFSNSRSEMNVSTLELGDSALYLCASSSRLKTSTDTQYFGPGTRLTVL.

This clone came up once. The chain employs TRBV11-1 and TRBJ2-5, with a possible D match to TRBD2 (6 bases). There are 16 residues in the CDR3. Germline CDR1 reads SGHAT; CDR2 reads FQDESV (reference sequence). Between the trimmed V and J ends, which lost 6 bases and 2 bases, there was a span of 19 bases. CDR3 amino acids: CASSIGRGLGQETQYF. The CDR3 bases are TGTGCCAGCAGTATAGGTCGGGGACTCGGGCAAGAGACCCAGTACTTC.

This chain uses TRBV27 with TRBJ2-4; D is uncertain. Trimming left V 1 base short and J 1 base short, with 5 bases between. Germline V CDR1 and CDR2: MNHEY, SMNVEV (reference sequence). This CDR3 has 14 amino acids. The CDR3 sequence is CASSLFEAKNIQYF. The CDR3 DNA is TGTGCCAGCAGTTTATTCGAGGCCAAAAACATTCAGTACTTC.

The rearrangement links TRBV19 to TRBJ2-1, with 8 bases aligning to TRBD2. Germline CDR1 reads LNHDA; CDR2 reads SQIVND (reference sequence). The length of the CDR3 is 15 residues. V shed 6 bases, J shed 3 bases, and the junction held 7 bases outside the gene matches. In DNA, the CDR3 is TGTGCCAGTAGGGCACGGGAGGGCCTCTACAATGAGCAGTTCTTC. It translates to CASRAREGLYNEQFF.

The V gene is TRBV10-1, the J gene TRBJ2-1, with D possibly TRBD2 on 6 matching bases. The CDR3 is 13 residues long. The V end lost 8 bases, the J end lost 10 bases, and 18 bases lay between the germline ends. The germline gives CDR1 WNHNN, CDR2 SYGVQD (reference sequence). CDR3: CASGRDSPWEQFF. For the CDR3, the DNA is TGCGCCAGCGGCCGGGACTCGCCCTGGGAGCAGTTCTTC.

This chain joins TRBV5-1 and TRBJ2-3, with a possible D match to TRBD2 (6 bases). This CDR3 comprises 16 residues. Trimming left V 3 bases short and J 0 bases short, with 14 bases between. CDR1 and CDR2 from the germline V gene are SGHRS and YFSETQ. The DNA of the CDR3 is TGCGCCAGCAGCTCCCAGGGACGGGGGAGCACAGATACGCAGTATTTT. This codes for CASSSQGRGSTDTQYF.

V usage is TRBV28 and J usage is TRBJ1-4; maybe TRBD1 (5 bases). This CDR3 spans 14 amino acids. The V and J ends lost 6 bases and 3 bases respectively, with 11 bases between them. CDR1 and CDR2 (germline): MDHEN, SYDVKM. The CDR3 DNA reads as TGTGCCAGCAGGGGGGGAGGCGCTAATGAAAAACTGTTTTTT. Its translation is CASRGGGANEKLFF.

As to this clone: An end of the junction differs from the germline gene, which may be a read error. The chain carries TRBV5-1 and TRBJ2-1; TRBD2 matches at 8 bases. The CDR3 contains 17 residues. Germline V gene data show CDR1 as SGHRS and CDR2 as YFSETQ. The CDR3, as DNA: TGCGCCCGCAGCTGGGGGGGCGGGGGGCCCTCCTACAATGAGCAGTTCTTC. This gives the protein CARSWGGGGPSYNEQFF.

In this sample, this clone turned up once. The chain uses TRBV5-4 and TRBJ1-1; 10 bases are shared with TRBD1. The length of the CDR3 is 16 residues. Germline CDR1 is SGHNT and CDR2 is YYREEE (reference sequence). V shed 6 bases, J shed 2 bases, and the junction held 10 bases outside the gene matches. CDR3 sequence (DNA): TGTGCCAGCAAGACAGGGGGCGCCGGGCCCAACACTGAAGCTTTCTTT. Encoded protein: CASKTGGAGPNTEAFF.

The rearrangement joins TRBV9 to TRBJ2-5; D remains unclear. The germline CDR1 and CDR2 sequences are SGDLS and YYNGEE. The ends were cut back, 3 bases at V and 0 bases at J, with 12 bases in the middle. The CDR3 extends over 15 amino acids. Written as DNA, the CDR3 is TGTGCCAGCAGCGCGGAGAAGCGACACCAAGAGACCCAGTACTTC. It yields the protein CASSAEKRHQETQYF.

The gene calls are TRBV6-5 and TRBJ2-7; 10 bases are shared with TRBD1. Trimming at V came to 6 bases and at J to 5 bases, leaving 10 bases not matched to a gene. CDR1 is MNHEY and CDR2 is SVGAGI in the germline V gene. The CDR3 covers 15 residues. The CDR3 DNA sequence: TGTGCCAGCAGGACCGCCGGGACAGGGGTCGACGAGCAGTACTTC. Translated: CASRTAGTGVDEQYF.

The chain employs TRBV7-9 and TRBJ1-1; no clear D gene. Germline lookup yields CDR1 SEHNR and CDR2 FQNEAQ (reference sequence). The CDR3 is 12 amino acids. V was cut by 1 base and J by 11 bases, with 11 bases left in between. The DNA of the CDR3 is TGTGCCAGCAGCTTAGAGGGAGCTGGCGCTTTCTTT. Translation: CASSLEGAGAFF.

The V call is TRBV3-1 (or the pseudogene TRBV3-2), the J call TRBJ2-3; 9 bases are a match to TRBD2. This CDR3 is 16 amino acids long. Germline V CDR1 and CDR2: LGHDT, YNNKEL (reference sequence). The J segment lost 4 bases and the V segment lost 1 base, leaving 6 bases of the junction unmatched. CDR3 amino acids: CASSQGAGGIADTQYF. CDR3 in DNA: TGTGCCAGCAGCCAAGGGGCGGGAGGGATAGCAGATACGCAGTATTTT.

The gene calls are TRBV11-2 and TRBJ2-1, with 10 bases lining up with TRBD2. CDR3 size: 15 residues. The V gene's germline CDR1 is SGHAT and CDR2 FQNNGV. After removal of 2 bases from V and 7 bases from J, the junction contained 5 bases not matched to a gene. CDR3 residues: CASSLSGGALNEQFF. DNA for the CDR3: TGTGCCAGCAGCTTAAGCGGGGGGGCCTTAAATGAGCAGTTCTTC. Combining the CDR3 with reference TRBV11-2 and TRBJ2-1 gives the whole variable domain EAGVAQSPRYKIIEKRQSVAFWCNPISGHATLYWYQQILGQGPKLLIQFQNNGVVDDSQLPKDRFSAERLKGVDSTLKIQPAKLEDSAVYLCASSLSGGALNEQFFGPGTRLTVL.

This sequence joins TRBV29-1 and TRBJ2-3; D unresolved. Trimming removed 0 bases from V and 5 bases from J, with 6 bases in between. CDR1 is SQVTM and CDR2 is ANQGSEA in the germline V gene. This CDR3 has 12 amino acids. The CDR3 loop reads CSVEDRGDTQYF. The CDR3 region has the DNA TGCAGCGTTGAAGATCGAGGAGATACGCAGTATTTT.

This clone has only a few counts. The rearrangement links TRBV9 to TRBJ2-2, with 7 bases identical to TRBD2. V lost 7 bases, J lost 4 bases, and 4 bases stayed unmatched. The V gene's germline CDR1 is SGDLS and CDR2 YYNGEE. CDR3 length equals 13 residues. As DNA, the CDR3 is TGTGCCAGCGGGGAGGGGTTCACCGGGGAGCTGTTTTTT. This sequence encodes CASGEGFTGELFF. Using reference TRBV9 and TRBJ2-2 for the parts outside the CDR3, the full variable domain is DSGVTQTPKHLITATGQRVTLRCSPRSGDLSVYWYQQSLDQGLQFLIQYYNGEERAKGNILERFSAQQFPDLHSELNLSSLELGDSALYFCASGEGFTGELFFGEGSRLTVL.

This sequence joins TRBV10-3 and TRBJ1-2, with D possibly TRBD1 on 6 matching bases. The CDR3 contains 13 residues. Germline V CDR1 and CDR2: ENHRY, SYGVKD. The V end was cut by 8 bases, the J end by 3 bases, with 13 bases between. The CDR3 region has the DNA TGTGCCATCGCCCAGGGGAGGGACTATGGCTACACCTTC. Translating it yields CAIAQGRDYGYTF.

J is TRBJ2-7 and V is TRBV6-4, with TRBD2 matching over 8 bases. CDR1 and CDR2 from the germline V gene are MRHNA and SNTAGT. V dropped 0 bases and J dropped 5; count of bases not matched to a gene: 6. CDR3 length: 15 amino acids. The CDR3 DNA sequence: TGTGCCAGCAGTGACTCCCGTAGCGGGGTCCACGAGCAGTACTTC. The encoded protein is CASSDSRSGVHEQYF.